The rows below give T cell receptor beta chains drawn from one sample of a study of technical replicates of blood from several donors. Sequencing used immunoSEQ multiplex PCR; TCRdb keeps in-frame clones, though not all of them. The sample contains tens of thousands of clones, about 98% of which appear only once. The sequenced material came from T cells isolated from PBMCs. Receptors originate from a human donor in good health. Each CDR3 is given without its conserved first and last residue. The order of the fields is V gene, J gene, clone size, D gene, CDR3 protein. D genes are given only for firm matches. Some rows mark clone size as missing; the rest say once, few, many or name a class of expanded clone.

v_gene: TRBV5-1; j_gene: TRBJ1-2; abundance: NA; d_gene: NA; CDR3aa: ASSPTRQTNGYT
v_gene: TRBV6-6; j_gene: TRBJ1-6; abundance: NA; d_gene: NA; CDR3aa: ASSLLTVPSSPLH
v_gene: TRBV7-9; j_gene: TRBJ2-2; abundance: NA; d_gene: NA; CDR3aa: ASSPAGGAHTGELF
v_gene: TRBV28; j_gene: TRBJ2-4; abundance: NA; d_gene: NA; CDR3aa: ASNKGGLAQNIQY
v_gene: TRBV27; j_gene: TRBJ2-7; abundance: NA; d_gene: TRBD1; CDR3aa: ASSSPDRGLYEQY
v_gene: TRBV29-1; j_gene: TRBJ2-7; abundance: NA; d_gene: NA; CDR3aa: SVEVGAAHYEQY
v_gene: TRBV10-2; j_gene: TRBJ1-1; abundance: NA; d_gene: TRBD1; CDR3aa: ASSESYGDRANTEAF
v_gene: TRBV10-3; j_gene: TRBJ1-2; abundance: NA; d_gene: NA; CDR3aa: AISGQGLSGYT
v_gene: TRBV13; j_gene: TRBJ2-3; abundance: NA; d_gene: NA; CDR3aa: ASTLSRRSKATDTQY
v_gene: TRBV4-1; j_gene: TRBJ2-5; abundance: NA; d_gene: TRBD2; CDR3aa: ASSPPRREGLLQETQY
v_gene: TRBV7-2; j_gene: TRBJ2-7; abundance: NA; d_gene: NA; CDR3aa: ASSPTGAAGVRGEQY
v_gene: TRBV19; j_gene: TRBJ2-1; abundance: NA; d_gene: NA; CDR3aa: ASSHAGEGF
v_gene: TRBV11-2; j_gene: TRBJ2-7; abundance: NA; d_gene: TRBD1; CDR3aa: ASSPRDRAYEQY
v_gene: TRBV11-2; j_gene: TRBJ1-4; abundance: NA; d_gene: TRBD1; CDR3aa: ASGGQNEKLF
v_gene: TRBV7-8; j_gene: TRBJ2-5; abundance: NA; d_gene: NA; CDR3aa: ASSVQGQETQY
v_gene: TRBV19; j_gene: TRBJ2-7; abundance: NA; d_gene: NA; CDR3aa: ASSMSGGPYEQY
v_gene: TRBV14; j_gene: TRBJ1-4; abundance: NA; d_gene: TRBD1; CDR3aa: ASSHLGTGKAEKLF
v_gene: TRBV2; j_gene: TRBJ1-1; abundance: NA; d_gene: NA; CDR3aa: ASSEQAYFTEAF
v_gene: TRBV6-5; j_gene: TRBJ2-1; abundance: NA; d_gene: TRBD2; CDR3aa: ASSYFTSANEQF
v_gene: TRBV19; j_gene: TRBJ2-1; abundance: NA; d_gene: TRBD1; CDR3aa: ASRWDRGQTGDEQF
v_gene: TRBV6-6; j_gene: TRBJ1-2; abundance: NA; d_gene: NA; CDR3aa: ASSADLGGSNYGYT
v_gene: TRBV4-1; j_gene: TRBJ2-2; abundance: NA; d_gene: NA; CDR3aa: ASSQGRGLRTGELF
v_gene: TRBV10-3; j_gene: TRBJ2-2; abundance: once; d_gene: TRBD2; CDR3aa: AIKGQRDLTGELF
v_gene: TRBV5-1; j_gene: TRBJ2-3; abundance: NA; d_gene: TRBD2; CDR3aa: ASSLAGLAGTDTQY
v_gene: TRBV5-1; j_gene: TRBJ1-1; abundance: NA; d_gene: TRBD1; CDR3aa: ASSLGQGTMNTEAF
v_gene: TRBV7-9; j_gene: TRBJ2-1; abundance: NA; d_gene: TRBD2; CDR3aa: ASSSSGSQQF
v_gene: TRBV30; j_gene: TRBJ2-7; abundance: NA; d_gene: TRBD1; CDR3aa: AWGNQPGQYYEQY
v_gene: TRBV27; j_gene: TRBJ1-2; abundance: NA; d_gene: TRBD1; CDR3aa: ASSLETGGNYGYT